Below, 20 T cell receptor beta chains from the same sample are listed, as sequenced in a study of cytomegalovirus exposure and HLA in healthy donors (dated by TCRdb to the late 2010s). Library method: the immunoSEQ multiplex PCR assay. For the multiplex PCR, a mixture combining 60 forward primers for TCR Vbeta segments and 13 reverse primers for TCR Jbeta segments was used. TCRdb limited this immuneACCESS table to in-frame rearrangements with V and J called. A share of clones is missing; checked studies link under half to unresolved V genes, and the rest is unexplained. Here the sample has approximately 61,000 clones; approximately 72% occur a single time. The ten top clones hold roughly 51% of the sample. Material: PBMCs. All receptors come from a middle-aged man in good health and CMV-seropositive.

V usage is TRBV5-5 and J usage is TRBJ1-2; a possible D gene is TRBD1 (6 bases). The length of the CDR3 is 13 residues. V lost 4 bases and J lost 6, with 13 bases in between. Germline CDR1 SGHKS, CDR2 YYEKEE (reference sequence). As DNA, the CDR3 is TGTGCCAGCAGCCAGTCCCAGGGGAATGGCTACACCTTC. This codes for CASSQSQGNGYTF.

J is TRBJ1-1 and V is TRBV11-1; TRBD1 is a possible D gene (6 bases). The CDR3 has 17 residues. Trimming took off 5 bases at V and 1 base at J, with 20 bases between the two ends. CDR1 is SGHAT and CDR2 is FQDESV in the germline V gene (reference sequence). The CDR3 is CASSRRDKAFRNTEAFF. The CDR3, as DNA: TGTGCCAGCAGCCGACGGGACAAAGCTTTTAGGAACACTGAAGCTTTCTTT.

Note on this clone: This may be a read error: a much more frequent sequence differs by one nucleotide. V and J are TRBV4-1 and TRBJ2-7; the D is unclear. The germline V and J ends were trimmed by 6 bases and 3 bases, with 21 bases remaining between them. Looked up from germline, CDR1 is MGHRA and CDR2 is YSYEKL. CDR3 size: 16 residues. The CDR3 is CASRKEAGKGYYEQYF. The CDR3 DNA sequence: TGCGCCAGCAGAAAAGAAGCAGGAAAAGGCTACTACGAGCAGTACTTC.

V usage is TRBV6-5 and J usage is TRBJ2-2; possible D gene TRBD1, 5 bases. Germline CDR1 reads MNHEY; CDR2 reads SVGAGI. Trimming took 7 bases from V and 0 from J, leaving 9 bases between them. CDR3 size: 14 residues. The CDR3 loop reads CASNTGTNTGELFF. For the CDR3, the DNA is TGTGCCAGCAACACAGGAACGAACACCGGGGAGCTGTTTTTT.

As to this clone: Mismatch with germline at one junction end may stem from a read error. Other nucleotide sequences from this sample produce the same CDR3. CDR3 loop: CASSEESGGGEKLFF. The CDR3 bases are TGTGCCAGCAGTGAAGAATCGGGGGGCGGCGAAAAGCTGTTTTTT. The chain combines TRBV2 with TRBJ1-4; D is perhaps TRBD1 (6 bases). Looked up from germline, CDR1 is SNHLY and CDR2 is FYNNEI. This CDR3 contains 15 residues.

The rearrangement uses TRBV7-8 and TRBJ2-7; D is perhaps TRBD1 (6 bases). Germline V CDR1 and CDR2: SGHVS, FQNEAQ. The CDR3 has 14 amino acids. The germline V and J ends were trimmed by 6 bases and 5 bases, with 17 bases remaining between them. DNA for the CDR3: TGTGCCAGCAGTTATGGCCAGGGGCGCAACGAGCAGTACTTC. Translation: CASSYGQGRNEQYF.

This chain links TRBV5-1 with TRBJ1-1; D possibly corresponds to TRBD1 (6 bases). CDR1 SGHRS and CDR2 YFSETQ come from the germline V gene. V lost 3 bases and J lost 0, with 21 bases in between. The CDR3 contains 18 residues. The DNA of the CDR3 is TGCGCCAGCAGCTGGTATAGGGGGGGGAACAACATGAACACTGAAGCTTTCTTT. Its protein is CASSWYRGGNNMNTEAFF.

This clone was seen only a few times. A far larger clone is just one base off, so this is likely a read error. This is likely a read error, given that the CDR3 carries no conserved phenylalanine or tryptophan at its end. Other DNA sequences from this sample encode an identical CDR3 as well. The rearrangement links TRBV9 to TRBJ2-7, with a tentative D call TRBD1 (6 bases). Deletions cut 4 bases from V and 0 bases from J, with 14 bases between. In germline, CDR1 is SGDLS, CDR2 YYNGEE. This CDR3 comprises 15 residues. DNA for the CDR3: TGTGCCAGCAGCTCCCAGGGGCCCAGCTCCTACGAGCAGTACTCC. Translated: CASSSQGPSSYEQYS.

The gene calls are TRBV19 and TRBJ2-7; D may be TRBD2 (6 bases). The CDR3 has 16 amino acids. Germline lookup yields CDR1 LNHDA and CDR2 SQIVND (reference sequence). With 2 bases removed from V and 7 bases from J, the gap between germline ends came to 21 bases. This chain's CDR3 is CASSITPLPGAEEQYF. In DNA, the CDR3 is TGTGCCAGTAGTATAACCCCCCTTCCGGGAGCAGAAGAGCAGTACTTC.

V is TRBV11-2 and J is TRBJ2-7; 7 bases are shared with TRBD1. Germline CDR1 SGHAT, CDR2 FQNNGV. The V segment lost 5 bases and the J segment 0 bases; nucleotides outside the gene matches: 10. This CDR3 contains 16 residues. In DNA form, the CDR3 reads TGTGCCAGCAGCCTCCGGACAGGCCCAAGCTCCTACGAGCAGTACTTC. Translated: CASSLRTGPSSYEQYF.

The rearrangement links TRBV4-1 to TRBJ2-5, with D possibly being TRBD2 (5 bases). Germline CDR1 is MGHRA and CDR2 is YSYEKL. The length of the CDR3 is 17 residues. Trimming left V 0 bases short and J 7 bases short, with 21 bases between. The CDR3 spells CASSQEGFVALRGTQYF. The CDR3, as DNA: TGCGCCAGCAGCCAAGAAGGGTTCGTGGCACTCCGGGGGACCCAGTACTTC.

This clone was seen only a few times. CDR3 DNA: TGCGCCAGCAGCTTGAATCAGGGGAGAGGTACTGAAGCTTTCTTT. Translated, it gives CASSLNQGRGTEAFF. This sequence joins TRBV5-1 and TRBJ1-1, with D perhaps TRBD1 (6 bases). The ends were cut back, 1 base at V and 5 bases at J, with 15 bases in the middle. CDR3 size: 15 residues. Germline V gene lookup returns CDR1 SGHRS and CDR2 YFSETQ.

CDR3 in DNA: TGTGCCAGCAGCTCGACAGGGAGTGGTGGTACGCAGTATTTT. As protein: CASSSTGSGGTQYF. V is TRBV11-2 and J is TRBJ2-3, with 7 bases fitting TRBD1. Germline loops: CDR1 SGHAT, CDR2 FQNNGV. CDR3 length: 14 amino acids. The junction had 9 bases not matched to a gene; V was cut back by 4 bases and J by 8 bases.

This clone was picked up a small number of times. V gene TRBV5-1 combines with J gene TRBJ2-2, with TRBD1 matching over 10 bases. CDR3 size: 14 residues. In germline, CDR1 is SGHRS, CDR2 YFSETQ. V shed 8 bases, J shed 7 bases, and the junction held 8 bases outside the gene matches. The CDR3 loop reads CASEATGGDGELFF. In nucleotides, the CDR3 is TGCGCCAGTGAAGCGACAGGGGGCGACGGGGAGCTGTTTTTT.

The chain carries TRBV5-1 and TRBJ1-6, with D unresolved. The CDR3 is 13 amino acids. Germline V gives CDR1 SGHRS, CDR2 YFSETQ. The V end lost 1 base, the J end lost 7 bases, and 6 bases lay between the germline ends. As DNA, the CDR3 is TGCGCCAGCAGCTTGACCAGGAATTCACCCCTCCACTTT. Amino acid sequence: CASSLTRNSPLHF.

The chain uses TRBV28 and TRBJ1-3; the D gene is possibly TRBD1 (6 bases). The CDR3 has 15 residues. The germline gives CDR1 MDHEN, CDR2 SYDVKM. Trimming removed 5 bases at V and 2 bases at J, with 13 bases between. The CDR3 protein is CASSRYRAAGNTIYF. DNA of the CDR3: TGTGCCAGCAGTCGGTACAGGGCGGCTGGAAACACCATATATTTT.

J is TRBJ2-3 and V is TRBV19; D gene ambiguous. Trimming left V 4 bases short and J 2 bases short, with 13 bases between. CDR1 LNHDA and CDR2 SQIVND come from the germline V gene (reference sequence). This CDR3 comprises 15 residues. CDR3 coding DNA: TGTGCCAGTAGTAGGGCCCAACGTCTCACAGATACGCAGTATTTT. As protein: CASSRAQRLTDTQYF.

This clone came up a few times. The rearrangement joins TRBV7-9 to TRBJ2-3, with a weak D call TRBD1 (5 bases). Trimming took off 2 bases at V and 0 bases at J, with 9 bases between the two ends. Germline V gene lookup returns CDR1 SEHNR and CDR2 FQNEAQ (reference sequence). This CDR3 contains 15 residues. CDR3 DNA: TGTGCCAGCAGCTTACAGGGCCCCAGCACAGATACGCAGTATTTT. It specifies CASSLQGPSTDTQYF.

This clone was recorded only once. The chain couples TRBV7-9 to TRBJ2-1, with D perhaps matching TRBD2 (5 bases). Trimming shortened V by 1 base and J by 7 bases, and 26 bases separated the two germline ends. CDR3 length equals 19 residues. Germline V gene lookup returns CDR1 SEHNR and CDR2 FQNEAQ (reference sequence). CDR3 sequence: CASSLVMSQRAGAVNEQFF. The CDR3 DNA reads TGTGCCAGCAGCTTAGTTATGAGTCAGCGTGCGGGTGCCGTTAATGAGCAGTTCTTC.

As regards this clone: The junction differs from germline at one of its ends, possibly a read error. CDR3 amino acids: CASSAGDGDSLF. The CDR3 bases are TGTGCCAGCAGCGCCGGAGACGGGGACTCCCTTTTC. The rearrangement links TRBV5-6 to TRBJ2-4; TRBD2 is a possible D gene (6 bases). The CDR3 totals 12 residues. The V gene's germline CDR1 is SGHDT and CDR2 YYEEEE.